These 26 T cell receptor beta chains were all obtained from the same sample, sequenced in a study of blood T cells in healthy people across ages. For the second PCR, which ran for about 7 to 12 cycles, a sample-barcoded 5' primer and a J-beta primer mix were used. TCRdb ran MiXCR on the 5' RACE reads and lists one entry per CDR3 protein. The sample has hundreds of thousands of distinct CDR3 sequences, more than 50% seen once. Sequencing input: blood. These receptors all come from a man aged 35 to 55 in good health.

The chain carries TRBV13 and TRBJ1-2, with unresolved D. V was cut by 5 bases and J by 3 bases, with 16 bases left in between. This CDR3 contains 15 residues. Germline V CDR1 and CDR2: PRHDT, FYEKMQ (reference sequence). The CDR3 reads CASSPGLPLDYGYTF. The CDR3 bases are TGTGCCAGCAGCCCCGGACTGCCCCTTGACTATGGCTACACCTTC.

J is TRBJ2-3 and V is TRBV6-5, with 7 bases that match TRBD1. This CDR3 is 14 amino acids long. Germline V lookup: CDR1 MNHEY, CDR2 SVGAGI. V shed 10 bases, J shed 0 bases, and the junction held 7 bases outside the gene matches. CDR3 sequence: CANPTGASTDTQYF. As DNA, the CDR3 is TGTGCCAACCCCACAGGGGCTAGCACAGATACGCAGTATTTT.

The chain joins TRBV9 to TRBJ2-4; the match to TRBD1 covers 7 bases. The assigned J gene may be wrong: the sequence end matches TRBJ2-7 better. CDR3 length: 15 residues. CDR1 and CDR2 (germline): SGDLS, YYNGEE. CDR3 nucleotides: TGTGCCAGCAGCGAAGGACAGGACTTTACCTACGAGCAGTACTTC. Amino acid sequence: CASSEGQDFTYEQYF.

This clonotype has just a few counts. The V gene is TRBV6-5, the J gene TRBJ2-3; weak D call: TRBD2 (5 bases). This CDR3 is built from 15 residues. CDR1 and CDR2 (germline): MNHEY, SVGAGI. The V end lost 2 bases, the J end lost 2 bases, and 11 bases lay between the germline ends. This chain's CDR3 is CASSYARGSTDTQYF. The CDR3 bases are TGTGCCAGCAGTTACGCCCGAGGGTCCACAGATACGCAGTATTTT.

The chain has TRBV29-1 and TRBJ1-2; D gene uncertain. V was clipped by 3 bases and J by 4 bases, with 15 bases between them. The CDR3 spans 14 residues. Germline CDR1 SQVTM, CDR2 ANQGSEA. This CDR3 reads CSVDPRGNSYGYTF. The CDR3, as DNA: TGCAGCGTTGACCCCCGAGGCAACAGCTATGGCTACACCTTC.

This sequence joins TRBV5-1 and TRBJ1-3; D may be TRBD1 (5 bases). The V gene's germline CDR1 is SGHRS and CDR2 YFSETQ. The CDR3 runs 16 residues. V lost 0 bases and J 2 bases, leaving 12 bases between the germline ends. The CDR3, as DNA: TGCGCCAGCAGCTTGGCTCCCGGGGCCGCTGGAAACACCATATATTTT. It is translated as CASSLAPGAAGNTIYF. The full variable domain, its missing parts supplied by reference TRBV5-1 and TRBJ1-3, is KAGVTQTPRYLIKTRGQQVTLSCSPISGHRSVSWYQQTPGQGLQFLFEYFSETQRNKGNFPGRFSGRQFSNSRSEMNVSTLELGDSALYLCASSLAPGAAGNTIYFGEGSWLTVV.

The chain carries TRBV29-1 and TRBJ2-1, with 15 bases matching TRBD2. CDR3 length: 16 residues. CDR1 and CDR2 from the germline V gene are SQVTM and ANQGSEA. J gave up 4 bases and V 6 bases, and 7 bases lay outside the gene matches. Written as DNA, the CDR3 is TGCAGCGTCCGCGGGGGGACTAGCGGGGGGTACAATGAGCAGTTCTTC. Amino acids: CSVRGGTSGGYNEQFF.

This rearrangement joins TRBV6-5 to TRBJ2-7, with 8 positions matching TRBD1. CDR1 and CDR2 (germline): MNHEY, SVGAGI. Losses at the gene ends were 2 bases for V and 2 bases for J; bases not matched to a gene: 5. There are 15 residues in the CDR3. The CDR3 DNA is TGTGCCAGCAGTTACCGTGGACAGGGAACCTACGAGCAGTACTTC. This sequence encodes CASSYRGQGTYEQYF.

This clonotype was recorded only once. J is TRBJ1-1 and V is TRBV20-1, with D uncertain. Germline lookup yields CDR1 DFQATT and CDR2 SNEGSKA (reference sequence). With 5 bases removed from V and 4 bases from J, the gap between germline ends came to 14 bases. CDR3 length: 13 amino acids. The CDR3 sequence is CSAYGAGLTEAFF. CDR3 coding DNA: TGCAGTGCTTACGGTGCGGGCCTCACTGAAGCTTTCTTT.

The rearrangement links TRBV11-2 to TRBJ2-1, with D possibly being TRBD1 or TRBD2 (5 bases each). CDR3 length: 16 residues. The ends were cut back, 3 bases at V and 8 bases at J, with 20 bases in the middle. Germline CDR1 reads SGHAT; CDR2 reads FQNNGV. The CDR3 sequence is CASSFNPGPRLDEQFF. CDR3 in DNA: TGTGCCAGCAGCTTTAATCCGGGACCCCGCCTCGATGAGCAGTTCTTC.

The J gene is TRBJ2-7, the V gene TRBV6-1; TRBD1 aligns across 10 bases. The V gene's germline CDR1 is MNHNS and CDR2 SASEGT. Trimming removed 10 bases from V and 3 bases from J; junction bases left unmatched: 21. The CDR3 consists of 18 residues. CDR3 nucleotides: TGTGCCATCAGACGACAGGGGGCCGCCTCGGTGGGGAACTACGAGCAGTACTTC. It specifies CAIRRQGAASVGNYEQYF.

The V and J genes are TRBV9 and TRBJ2-1, with D possibly being TRBD2 (5 bases). Germline V gives CDR1 SGDLS, CDR2 YYNGEE. V was pared by 4 bases and J by 1 base, with 12 bases between. The CDR3 is 15 residues long. The CDR3 sequence: CASSPAEASYNEQFF. CDR3 DNA: TGTGCCAGCAGCCCCGCGGAGGCTTCCTACAATGAGCAGTTCTTC.

This chain uses TRBV5-1 with TRBJ2-1; possible D gene TRBD1, 5 bases. Germline CDR1 reads SGHRS; CDR2 reads YFSETQ. The germline V and J ends were trimmed by 4 bases and 5 bases, with 7 bases remaining between them. This CDR3 has 12 residues. CDR3 sequence reads: CASSVQDNEQFF. The DNA for the CDR3 is TGCGCCAGCAGCGTACAGGACAATGAGCAGTTCTTC.

This clonotype was detected only a few times. The chain couples TRBV28 to TRBJ2-7, with 12 bases fitting TRBD2. The end of the DNA is better explained by TRBJ2-4, so the J call may be wrong. CDR1 and CDR2 (germline): MDHEN, SYDVKM. The CDR3 spans 20 residues. CDR3 protein: CASSFYGLAGWSVAKNIQYF. In DNA, the CDR3 is TGTGCCAGCAGTTTCTACGGACTAGCGGGATGGTCTGTAGCCAAAAACATTCAGTACTTC.

The genes are TRBV7-2 and TRBJ1-6, with D uncertain. Germline V lookup: CDR1 SGHTA, CDR2 FQGNSA. Deletions cut 0 bases from V and 13 bases from J, with 7 bases between. This CDR3 has 12 amino acids. The CDR3: CASSLASEPLHF. The CDR3 nucleotides are TGTGCCAGCAGCTTAGCGAGCGAGCCCCTCCACTTT.

This clonotype was seen repeatedly, ten times or more. V usage is TRBV30 and J usage is TRBJ1-1, with D perhaps TRBD1 (5 bases). Per the germline V gene, CDR1 is GTSNPN and CDR2 is SVGIG (reference sequence). This CDR3 has 14 amino acids. V lost 4 bases and J 4 bases, leaving 16 bases between the germline ends. CDR3 sequence: CAWKDGRGATEAFF. CDR3 DNA sequence: TGTGCCTGGAAGGACGGCCGAGGGGCCACTGAAGCTTTCTTT.

The V call is TRBV6-1, the J call TRBJ1-2, with D possibly TRBD1 on 6 matching bases. Germline loops: CDR1 MNHNS, CDR2 SASEGT. The CDR3 spans 14 residues. The ends were cut back, 8 bases at V and 1 base at J, with 14 bases in the middle. The CDR3, as DNA: TGTGCCAGCTCCGCCAGGACAGTTAACTATGGCTACACCTTC. It encodes CASSARTVNYGYTF.

J is TRBJ2-5 and V is TRBV7-9; 10 bases agree with TRBD2. CDR3 length: 17 amino acids. V was pared by 6 bases and J by 1 base, with 11 bases of the junction left unmatched. In germline, CDR1 is SEHNR, CDR2 FQNEAQ (reference sequence). Here the CDR3 DNA reads TGTGCCAGCAGAAATCAGCGGGAGGGCCGGGGCCAAGAGACCCAGTACTTC. Translated, it gives CASRNQREGRGQETQYF.

This clonotype has a handful of counts. The chain employs TRBV6-1 and TRBJ1-4, with TRBD1 as a possible D gene (5 bases). Germline CDR1 and CDR2: MNHNS and SASEGT. Between the trimmed V and J ends, which lost 1 base and 5 bases, there was a span of 11 bases. This CDR3 has 15 residues. The CDR3: CASSEGTRGNEKLFF. CDR3 nucleotide sequence: TGTGCCAGCAGTGAAGGGACAAGGGGAAATGAAAAACTGTTTTTT.

The sample holds a few counts of this clonotype. The rearrangement uses TRBV9 and TRBJ1-4, with unresolved D. The CDR3 length is 14 residues. The ends were cut back, 4 bases at V and 8 bases at J, with 15 bases in the middle. Per germline, CDR1 SGDLS and CDR2 YYNGEE. The DNA of the CDR3 is TGTGCCAGCAGCCCAGACGGCGTCACGGAAAAACTGTTTTTT. Translation: CASSPDGVTEKLFF.

This CDR3 reads CASSLGGRRPDTQYF. CDR3 DNA: TGCGCCAGCAGCTTGGGGGGGAGGCGACCAGATACGCAGTATTTT. The rearrangement joins TRBV5-1 to TRBJ2-3; D perhaps matches TRBD2 (6 bases). Germline V gene sequence: CDR1 SGHRS, CDR2 YFSETQ. The CDR3 extends over 15 amino acids. The V and J ends lost 0 bases and 4 bases respectively, with 12 bases between them. Using reference TRBV5-1 and TRBJ2-3 for the parts outside the CDR3, the full variable domain is KAGVTQTPRYLIKTRGQQVTLSCSPISGHRSVSWYQQTPGQGLQFLFEYFSETQRNKGNFPGRFSGRQFSNSRSEMNVSTLELGDSALYLCASSLGGRRPDTQYFGPGTRLTVL.

This clonotype occurred a few times. The chain recombines TRBV9 with TRBJ2-7; D unresolved. The V and J ends lost 0 bases and 0 bases respectively, with 13 bases between them. There are 16 residues in the CDR3. From germline, CDR1 is SGDLS and CDR2 YYNGEE. In DNA, the CDR3 is TGTGCCAGCAGCGTAGAAGTGCACAGTCCCTCCTACGAGCAGTACTTC. As protein: CASSVEVHSPSYEQYF. The whole variable domain, remainder taken from reference TRBV9 and TRBJ2-7, is DSGVTQTPKHLITATGQRVTLRCSPRSGDLSVYWYQQSLDQGLQFLIQYYNGEERAKGNILERFSAQQFPDLHSELNLSSLELGDSALYFCASSVEVHSPSYEQYFGPGTRLTVT.

The genes are TRBV4-1 and TRBJ2-5; a possible D gene is TRBD2 (6 bases). Germline CDR1 reads MGHRA; CDR2 reads YSYEKL. Deletions cut 8 bases from V and 5 bases from J, with 15 bases between. This CDR3 has 13 residues. The CDR3 sequence is CASAAREEETQYF. Here the CDR3 DNA reads TGCGCCAGCGCCGCGAGGGAGGAGGAGACCCAGTACTTC.

This clonotype showed up many times. The gene calls are TRBV20-1 and TRBJ2-1; possible D gene TRBD1, 5 bases. The germline V gene encodes CDR1 DFQATT and CDR2 SNEGSKA (reference sequence). CDR3 length equals 16 residues. With 5 bases removed from V and 1 base from J, the gap between germline ends came to 18 bases. The DNA of the CDR3 is TGCAGTGCTGATGACAGAACCCTAAATTCCTACAATGAGCAGTTCTTC. This translates into CSADDRTLNSYNEQFF.

The chain carries TRBV29-1 and TRBJ1-2; 8 bases agree with TRBD1. Germline V gene data show CDR1 as SQVTM and CDR2 as ANQGSEA. CDR3 size: 14 residues. V gave up 3 bases and J gave up 4 bases; unmatched junction bases: 7. CDR3 in amino acids: CSVDPGGAGYGYTF. The CDR3 coding sequence is TGCAGCGTTGACCCAGGGGGCGCAGGCTATGGCTACACCTTC. Variable domain in full (rest from reference TRBV29-1 and TRBJ1-2): SAVISQKPSRDICQRGTSLTIQCQVDSQVTMMFWYRQQPGQSLTLIATANQGSEATYESGFVIDKFPISRPNLTFSTLTVSNMSPEDSSIYLCSVDPGGAGYGYTFGSGTRLTVV.

The chain combines TRBV10-3 with TRBJ1-2; D is uncertain. V lost 5 bases and J 6 bases, leaving 13 bases between the germline ends. CDR1 is ENHRY, CDR2 SYGVKD, per germline. This CDR3 is built from 13 residues. The CDR3 spells CAISTLTPNGYTF. CDR3 in DNA: TGTGCCATCAGTACCTTGACCCCCAATGGCTACACCTTC.